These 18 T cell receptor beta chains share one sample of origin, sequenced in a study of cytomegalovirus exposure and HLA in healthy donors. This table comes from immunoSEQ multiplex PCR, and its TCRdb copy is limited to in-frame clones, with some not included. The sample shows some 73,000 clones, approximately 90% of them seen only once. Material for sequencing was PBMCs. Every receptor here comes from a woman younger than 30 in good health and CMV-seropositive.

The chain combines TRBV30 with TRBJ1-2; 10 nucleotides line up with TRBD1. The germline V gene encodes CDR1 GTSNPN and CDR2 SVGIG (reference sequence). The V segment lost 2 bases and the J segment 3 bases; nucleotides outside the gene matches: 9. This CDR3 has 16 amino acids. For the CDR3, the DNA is TGTGCCTGGAGTCCAACCCGGGACAGGGGTGACTATGGCTACACCTTC. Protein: CAWSPTRDRGDYGYTF.

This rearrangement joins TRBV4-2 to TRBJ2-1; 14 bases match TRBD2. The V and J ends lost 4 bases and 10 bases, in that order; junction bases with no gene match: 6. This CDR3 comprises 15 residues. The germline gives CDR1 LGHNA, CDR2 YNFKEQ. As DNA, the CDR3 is TGTGCCAGCAGCCGGGGACTAGCGGGAGATAGGGAGCAGTTCTTC. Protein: CASSRGLAGDREQFF.

The CDR3 sequence: CASSLSPGFSYGYTF. The CDR3 region has the DNA TGTGCCAGCAGCTTATCTCCGGGGTTCAGCTATGGCTACACCTTC. This chain links TRBV7-2 with TRBJ1-2; D ambiguous. The CDR3 contains 15 residues. Germline V CDR1 and CDR2: SGHTA, FQGNSA. V lost 2 bases to trimming and J lost 4 bases, with 14 bases between them.

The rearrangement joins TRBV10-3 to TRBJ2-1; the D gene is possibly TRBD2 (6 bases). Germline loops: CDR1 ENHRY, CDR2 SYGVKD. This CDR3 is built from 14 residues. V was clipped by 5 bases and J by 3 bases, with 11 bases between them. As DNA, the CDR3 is TGTGCCATCAGTCCGGAGGGAAACTACAATGAGCAGTTCTTC. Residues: CAISPEGNYNEQFF.

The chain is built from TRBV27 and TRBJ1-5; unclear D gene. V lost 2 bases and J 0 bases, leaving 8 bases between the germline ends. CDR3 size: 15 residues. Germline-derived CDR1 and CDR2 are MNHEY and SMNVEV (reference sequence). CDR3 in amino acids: CASSLDPYSNQPQHF. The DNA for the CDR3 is TGTGCCAGCAGTTTAGATCCCTATAGCAATCAGCCCCAGCATTTT.

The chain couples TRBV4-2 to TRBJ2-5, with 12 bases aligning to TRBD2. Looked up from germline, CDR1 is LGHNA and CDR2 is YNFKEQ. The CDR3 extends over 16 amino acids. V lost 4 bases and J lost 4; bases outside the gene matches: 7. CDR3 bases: TGTGCCAGCAGCCGCCTAGCGGGGGGGGAGGTAGAGACCCAGTACTTC. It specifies CASSRLAGGEVETQYF.

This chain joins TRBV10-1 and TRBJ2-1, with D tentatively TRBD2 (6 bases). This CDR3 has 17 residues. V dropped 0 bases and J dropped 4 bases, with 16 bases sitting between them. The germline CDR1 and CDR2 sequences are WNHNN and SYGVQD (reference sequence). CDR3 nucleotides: TGCGCCAGCAGTGAGTCGGTAGCGGAGATTGGATACAATGAGCAGTTCTTC. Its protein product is CASSESVAEIGYNEQFF.

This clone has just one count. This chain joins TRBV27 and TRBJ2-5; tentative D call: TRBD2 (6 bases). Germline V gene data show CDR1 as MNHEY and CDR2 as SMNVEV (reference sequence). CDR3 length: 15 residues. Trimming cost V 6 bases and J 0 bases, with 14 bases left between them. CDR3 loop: CASRARGWYQETQYF. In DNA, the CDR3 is TGTGCCAGCAGGGCCCGGGGGTGGTACCAAGAGACCCAGTACTTC.

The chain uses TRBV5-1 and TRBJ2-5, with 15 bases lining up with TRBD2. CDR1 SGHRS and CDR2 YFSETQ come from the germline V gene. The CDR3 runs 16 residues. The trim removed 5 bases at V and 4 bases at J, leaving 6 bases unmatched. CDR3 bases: TGCGCCAGCAGTCCCGGGACTAGCGGGGGGCCAGAGACCCAGTACTTC. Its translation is CASSPGTSGGPETQYF.

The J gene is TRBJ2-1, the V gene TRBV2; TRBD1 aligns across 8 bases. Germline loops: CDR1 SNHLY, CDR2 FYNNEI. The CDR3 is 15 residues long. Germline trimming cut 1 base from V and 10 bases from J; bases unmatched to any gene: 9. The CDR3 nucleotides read TGTGCCAGCAGTGAAGGCCTTACAGGGGGTGGCGAGCAGTTCTTC. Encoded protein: CASSEGLTGGGEQFF.

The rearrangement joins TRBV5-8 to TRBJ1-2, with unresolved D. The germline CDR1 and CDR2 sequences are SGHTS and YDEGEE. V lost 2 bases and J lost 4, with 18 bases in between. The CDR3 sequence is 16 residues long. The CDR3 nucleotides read TGTGCCAGCAGCTTCGGCGGGGAGGTAGTGCGCTATGGCTACACCTTC. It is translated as CASSFGGEVVRYGYTF.

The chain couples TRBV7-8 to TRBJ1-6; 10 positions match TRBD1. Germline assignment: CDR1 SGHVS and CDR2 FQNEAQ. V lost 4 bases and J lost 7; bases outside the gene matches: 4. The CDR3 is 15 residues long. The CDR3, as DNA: TGTGCCAGCAGCTCACTGGGACAGGGGAATTCACCCCTCCACTTT. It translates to CASSSLGQGNSPLHF.

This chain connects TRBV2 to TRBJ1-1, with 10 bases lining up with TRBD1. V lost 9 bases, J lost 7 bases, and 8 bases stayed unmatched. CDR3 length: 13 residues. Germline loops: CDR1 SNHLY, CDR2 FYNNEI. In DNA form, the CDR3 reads TGTGCCAGTCGGACAGGGGGACTCTATGAAGCTTTCTTT. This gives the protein CASRTGGLYEAFF.

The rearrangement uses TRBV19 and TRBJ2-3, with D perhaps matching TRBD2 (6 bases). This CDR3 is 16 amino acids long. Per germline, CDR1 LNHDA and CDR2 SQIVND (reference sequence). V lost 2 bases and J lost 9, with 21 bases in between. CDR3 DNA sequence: TGTGCCAGTAGTATAATGGTGGGACTCGACTCAGGGACGCAGTATTTT. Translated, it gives CASSIMVGLDSGTQYF.

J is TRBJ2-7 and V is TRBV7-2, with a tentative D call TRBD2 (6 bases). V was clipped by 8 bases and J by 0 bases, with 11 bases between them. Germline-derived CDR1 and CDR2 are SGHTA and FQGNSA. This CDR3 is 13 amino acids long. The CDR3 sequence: CASREQSSYEQYF. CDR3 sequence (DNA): TGTGCCAGCCGGGAGCAGAGCTCCTACGAGCAGTACTTC. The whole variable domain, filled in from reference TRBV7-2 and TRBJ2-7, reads GAGVSQSPSNKVTEKGKDVELRCDPISGHTALYWYRQSLGQGLEFLIYFQGNSAPDKSGLPSDRFSAERTGGSVSTLTIQRTQQEDSAVYLCASREQSSYEQYFGPGTRLTVT.

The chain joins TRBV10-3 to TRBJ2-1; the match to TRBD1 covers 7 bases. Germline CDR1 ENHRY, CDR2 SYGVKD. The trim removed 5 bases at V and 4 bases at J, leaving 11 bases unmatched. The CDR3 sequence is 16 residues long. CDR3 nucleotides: TGTGCCATCAGTAAAAACCGGGACAGATCATACAATGAGCAGTTCTTC. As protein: CAISKNRDRSYNEQFF.

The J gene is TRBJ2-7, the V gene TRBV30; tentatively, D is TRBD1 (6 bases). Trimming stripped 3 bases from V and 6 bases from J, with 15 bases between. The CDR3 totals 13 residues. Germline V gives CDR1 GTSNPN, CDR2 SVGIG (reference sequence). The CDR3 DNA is TGTGCCTGGAGGGACAGCATTAGCGCCGAGCAGTACTTC. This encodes CAWRDSISAEQYF.

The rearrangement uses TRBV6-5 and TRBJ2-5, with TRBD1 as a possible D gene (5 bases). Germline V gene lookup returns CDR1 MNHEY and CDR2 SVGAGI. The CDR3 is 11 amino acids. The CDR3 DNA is TGTGGGATAGGGGTAGGTGAGACCCAGTACTTC. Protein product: CGIGVGETQYF.